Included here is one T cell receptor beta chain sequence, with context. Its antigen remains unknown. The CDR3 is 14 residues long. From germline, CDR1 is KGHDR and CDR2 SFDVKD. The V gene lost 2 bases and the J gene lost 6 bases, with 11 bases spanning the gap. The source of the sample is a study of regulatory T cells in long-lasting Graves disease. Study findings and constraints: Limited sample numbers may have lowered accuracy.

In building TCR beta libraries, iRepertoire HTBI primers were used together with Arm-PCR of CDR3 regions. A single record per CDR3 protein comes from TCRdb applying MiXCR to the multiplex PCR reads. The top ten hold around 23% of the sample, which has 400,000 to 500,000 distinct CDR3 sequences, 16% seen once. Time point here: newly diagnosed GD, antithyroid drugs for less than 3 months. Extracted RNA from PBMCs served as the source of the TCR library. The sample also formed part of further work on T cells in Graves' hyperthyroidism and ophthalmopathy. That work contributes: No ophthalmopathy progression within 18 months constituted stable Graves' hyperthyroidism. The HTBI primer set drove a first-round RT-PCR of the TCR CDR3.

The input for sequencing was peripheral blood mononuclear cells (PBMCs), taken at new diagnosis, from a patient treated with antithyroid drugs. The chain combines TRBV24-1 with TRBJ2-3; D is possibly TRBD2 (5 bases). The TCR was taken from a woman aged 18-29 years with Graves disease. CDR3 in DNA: TGTGCCACCAGTGATTCCCACCCTAGCGATACGCAGTATTTT. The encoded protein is CATSDSHPSDTQYF.